A single T cell receptor (beta chain) is shown here with its context. The antigen remains unidentified. The length of the CDR3 is 16 residues. The V gene's germline CDR1 is MNHNS and CDR2 SASEGT. V shed 4 bases, J shed 2 bases, and the junction held 5 bases outside the gene matches. Using immunoSEQ multiplex PCR, the repertoire was profiled, and TCRdb retains in-frame clones only, with some absent. Among approximately 50,000 clones listed, 65% to 80% were seen once. This record belongs to a study of T cell clones after liver transplantation. Study overall: Blood was drawn pre-transplant, before withdrawal, and after full or failed withdrawal. Whole-study findings and limits: The donor-reactive repertoire was only partly measurable in two subjects, lacking donor cells. These preliminary findings come from unstandardized post-transplant sampling times. A larger donor-reactive than third-party decline suggested partial antigen-specific deletion.

Specimen: CD4+ T cells from blood, collected 54 months after liver transplant. The receptor was derived from a human patient who received a liver transplant. Some T cells may be provided by the graft donor. The V call is TRBV6-1, the J call TRBJ2-3; 11 bases match TRBD2. CDR3 sequence (DNA): TGTGCCAGCAGTGTACTAGCGGGGGCCTACACAGATACGCAGTATTTT. This codes for CASSVLAGAYTDTQYF.